This T cell receptor (beta chain) was found in a study of T cell repertoires in breast cancer. Study overall: Controls were nine healthy donors. Overall study findings and caveats: Different nucleotide sequences encoded the shared TCRs, suggesting antigen-driven expansion. Seven or more patient tumors shared approximately 18 TCR pairs rarely seen in control blood. Transcript abundance and primer differences skewed clone recovery in emulsion RT-PCR.

During the second nested PCR, blocking oligonucleotides suppressed genes that were not paired. TCRdb used MiXCR to reprocess the emulsion pairing reads, holding one entry per CDR3 protein. The sample gives about 40,000 distinct CDR3 sequences, 45% of which show up once; approximately 62% is in the top ten. The expanded emulsion RT-PCR method captured paired alpha and beta chains from CD8+ T cells. From germline, CDR1 is MNHNS and CDR2 SASEGT. V gave up 9 bases and J gave up 1 base, with 18 bases separating them. This CDR3 has 15 amino acids. Details on this clonotype: Its antigen is undetermined.

The specimen sequenced was CD8+ T cells. This TCR was sampled from a pool of human donors with breast cancer or a healthy control (not recorded which). This sequence joins TRBV6-1 and TRBJ1-2; D is possibly TRBD1 (5 bases). In DNA, the CDR3 is TGTGCCAGTCAGCGGTTTGGGGGTCATAACTATGGCTACACCTTC. Translated, it gives CASQRFGGHNYGYTF.